This entry lists 5 T cell receptor beta chains sequenced from one sample in a study of shared clonotypes between healthy human individuals. Profiled with immunoSEQ multiplex PCR; TCRdb holds only in-frame clones, not every one. The sample yields roughly 510,000 clones, 60% to 80% seen once. The sequenced sample consisted of PBMCs. All receptors come from a woman in her thirties or forties in good health. Some clones in this sample may be carry-over from other donors' samples.

The CDR3 here is CACQDSPSSYSNQPQHF. CDR3 sequence (DNA): TGTGCCTGCCAGGACAGTCCATCCTCTTATAGCAATCAGCCCCAGCATTTT. The chain has TRBV30 and TRBJ1-5, with D perhaps matching TRBD1 (6 bases). The CDR3 sequence is 17 residues long. V gave up 6 bases and J gave up 0 bases, with 21 bases separating them. The germline V gene has CDR1 GTSNPN and CDR2 SVGIG (reference sequence).

This clone was counted only a few times. The rearrangement links TRBV2 to TRBJ1-2; D not certain. The CDR3 runs to 13 residues. Germline CDR1 is SNHLY and CDR2 is FYNNEI. V lost 3 bases and J lost 5, with 10 bases in between. The CDR3 DNA follows: TGTGCCAGCAGTGACGACGGTCAGTATGGCTACACCTTC. Translated: CASSDDGQYGYTF.

DNA of the CDR3: TGTGCCAGTAGTATCCCAGGGGGCGGCTATGGCTACACCTTC. The encoded protein is CASSIPGGGYGYTF. The chain joins TRBV19 to TRBJ1-2; 8 bases fit TRBD1. The CDR3 has 14 residues. V lost 3 bases to trimming and J lost 4 bases; unmatched junction nucleotides: 4. Germline V gives CDR1 LNHDA, CDR2 SQIVND (reference sequence).

The rearrangement joins TRBV4-2 to TRBJ2-3; a possible D gene is TRBD1 (5 bases). The ends were cut back, 2 bases at V and 2 bases at J, with 8 bases in the middle. This CDR3 has 14 amino acids. Germline V gives CDR1 LGHNA, CDR2 YNFKEQ. CDR3 nucleotides: TGTGCCAGCAGCCAAAGGGGCGACACAGATACGCAGTATTTT. It specifies CASSQRGDTDTQYF.

V is TRBV5-4 and J is TRBJ2-5; maybe TRBD1 (6 bases). The CDR3 is 13 residues long. The ends were cut back, 1 base at V and 3 bases at J, with 7 bases in the middle. The germline gives CDR1 SGHNT, CDR2 YYREEE (reference sequence). CDR3 amino acids: CASSLNREETQYF. CDR3 DNA sequence: TGTGCCAGCAGCTTGAACAGGGAAGAGACCCAGTACTTC.